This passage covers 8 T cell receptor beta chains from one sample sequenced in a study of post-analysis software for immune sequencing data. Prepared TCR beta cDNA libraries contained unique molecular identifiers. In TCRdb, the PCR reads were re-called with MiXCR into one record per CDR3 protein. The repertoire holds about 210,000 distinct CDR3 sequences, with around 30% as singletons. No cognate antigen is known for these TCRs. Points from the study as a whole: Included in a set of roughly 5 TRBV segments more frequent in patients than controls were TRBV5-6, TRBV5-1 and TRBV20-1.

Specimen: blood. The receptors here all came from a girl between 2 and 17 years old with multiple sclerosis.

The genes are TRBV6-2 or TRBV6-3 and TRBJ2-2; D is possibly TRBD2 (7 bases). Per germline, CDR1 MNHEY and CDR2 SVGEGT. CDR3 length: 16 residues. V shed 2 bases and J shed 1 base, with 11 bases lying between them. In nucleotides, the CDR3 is TGTGCCAGCAGTTACAGGGGGAGGGGGAACACCGGGGAGCTGTTTTTT. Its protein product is CASSYRGRGNTGELFF.

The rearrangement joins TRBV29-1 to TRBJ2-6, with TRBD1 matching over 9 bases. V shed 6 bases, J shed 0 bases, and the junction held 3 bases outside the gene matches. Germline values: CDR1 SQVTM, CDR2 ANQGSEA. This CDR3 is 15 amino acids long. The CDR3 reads CSVQGAGSGANVLTF. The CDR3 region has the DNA TGCAGCGTACAGGGGGCCGGCTCTGGGGCCAACGTCCTGACTTTC.

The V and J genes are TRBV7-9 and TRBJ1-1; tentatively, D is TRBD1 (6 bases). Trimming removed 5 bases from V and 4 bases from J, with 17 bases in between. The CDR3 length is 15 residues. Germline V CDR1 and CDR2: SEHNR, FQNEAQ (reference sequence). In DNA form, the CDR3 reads TGTGCCAGCAGCCGAAATACAGGGTTGGCCACTGAAGCTTTCTTT. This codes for CASSRNTGLATEAFF.

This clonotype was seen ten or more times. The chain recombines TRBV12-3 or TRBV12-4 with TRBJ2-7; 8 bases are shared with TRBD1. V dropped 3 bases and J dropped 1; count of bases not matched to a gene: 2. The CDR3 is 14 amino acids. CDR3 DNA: TGTGCCAGCAGTTTCCGACAGGGGTCCTACGAGCAGTACTTC. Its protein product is CASSFRQGSYEQYF.

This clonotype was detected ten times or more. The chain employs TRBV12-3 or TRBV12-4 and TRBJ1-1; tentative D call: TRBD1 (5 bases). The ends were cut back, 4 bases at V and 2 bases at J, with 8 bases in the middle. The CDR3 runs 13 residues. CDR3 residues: CASSSTGNTEAFF. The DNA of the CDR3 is TGTGCCAGCAGTTCTACAGGAAACACTGAAGCTTTCTTT.

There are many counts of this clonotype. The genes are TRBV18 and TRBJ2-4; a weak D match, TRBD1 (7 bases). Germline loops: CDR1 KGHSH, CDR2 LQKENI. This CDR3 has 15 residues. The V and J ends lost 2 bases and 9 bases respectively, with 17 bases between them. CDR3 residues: CASSPTTGTDAIQYF. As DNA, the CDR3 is TGTGCCAGCTCACCAACGACAGGGACTGACGCCATTCAGTACTTC.

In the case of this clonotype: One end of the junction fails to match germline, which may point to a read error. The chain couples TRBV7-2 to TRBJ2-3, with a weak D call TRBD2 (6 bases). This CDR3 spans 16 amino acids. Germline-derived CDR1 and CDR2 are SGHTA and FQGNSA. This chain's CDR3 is CASSSPRRGLGDTRYF. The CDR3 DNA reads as TGTGCCAGCAGCTCCCCCCGGCGGGGCCTTGGAGATACGCGGTATTTT.

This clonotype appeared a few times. CDR3 DNA: TGTGCCAGCAGTTTCCGACTAGCGGGCACAGATACGCAGTATTTT. As protein: CASSFRLAGTDTQYF. V gene TRBV6-5 combines with J gene TRBJ2-3, with TRBD2 matching 9 bases. Losses at the gene ends were 4 bases for V and 1 base for J; bases not matched to a gene: 3. CDR1 is MNHEY and CDR2 is SVGAGI in the germline V gene. The CDR3 has 15 residues.